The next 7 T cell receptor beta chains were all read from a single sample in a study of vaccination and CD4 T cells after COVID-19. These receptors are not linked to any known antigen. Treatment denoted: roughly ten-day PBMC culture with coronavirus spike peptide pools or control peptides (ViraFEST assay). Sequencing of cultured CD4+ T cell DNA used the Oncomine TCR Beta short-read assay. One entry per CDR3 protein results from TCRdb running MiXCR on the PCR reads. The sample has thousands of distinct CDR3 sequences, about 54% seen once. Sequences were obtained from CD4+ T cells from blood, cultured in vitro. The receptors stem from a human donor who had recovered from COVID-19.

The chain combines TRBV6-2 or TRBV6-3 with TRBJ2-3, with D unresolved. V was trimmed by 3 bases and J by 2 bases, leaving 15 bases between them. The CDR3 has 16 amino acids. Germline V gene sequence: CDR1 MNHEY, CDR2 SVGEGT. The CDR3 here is CASSYQYDRPTDTQYF. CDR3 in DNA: TGTGCCAGCAGTTATCAGTACGACCGGCCCACAGATACGCAGTATTTT.

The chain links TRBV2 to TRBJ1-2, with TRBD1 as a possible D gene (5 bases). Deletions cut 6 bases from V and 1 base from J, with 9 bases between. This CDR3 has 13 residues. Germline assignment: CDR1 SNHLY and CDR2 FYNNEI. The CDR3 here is CASSGTFNYGYTF. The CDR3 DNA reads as TGTGCCAGCAGCGGGACCTTTAACTATGGCTACACCTTC.

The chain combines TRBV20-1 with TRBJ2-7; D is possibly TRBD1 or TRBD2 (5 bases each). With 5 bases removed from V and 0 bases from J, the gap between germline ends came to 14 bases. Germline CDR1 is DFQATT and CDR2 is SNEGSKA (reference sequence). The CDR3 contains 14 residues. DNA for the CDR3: TGCAGTGCTTGGGGGACCGTGAACTCCTACGAGCAGTACTTC. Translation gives CSAWGTVNSYEQYF.

The CDR3 bases are TGTGCCAGTAGCTCGAGTTACCCCTCAAGCAGGGGAGTTCTTGGCTATGGCTACACCTTC. Translation gives CASSSSYPSSRGVLGYGYTF. V and J are TRBV19 and TRBJ1-2, with a weak D call TRBD1 (6 bases). The CDR3 consists of 20 residues. Trimming pared 6 bases from V and 4 bases from J, leaving 33 bases between. Germline lookup yields CDR1 LNHDA and CDR2 SQIVND (reference sequence).

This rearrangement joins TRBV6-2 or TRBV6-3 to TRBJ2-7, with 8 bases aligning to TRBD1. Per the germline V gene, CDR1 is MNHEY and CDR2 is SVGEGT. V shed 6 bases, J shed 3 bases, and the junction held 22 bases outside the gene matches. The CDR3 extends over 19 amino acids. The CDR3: CASRTTPRQGLRFVYEQYF. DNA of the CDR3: TGTGCCAGCAGAACCACGCCGAGACAGGGGTTAAGGTTCGTCTACGAGCAGTACTTC.

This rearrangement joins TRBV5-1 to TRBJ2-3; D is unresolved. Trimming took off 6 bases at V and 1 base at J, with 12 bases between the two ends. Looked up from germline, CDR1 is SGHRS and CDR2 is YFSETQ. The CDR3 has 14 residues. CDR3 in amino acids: CASTMGAGTDTQYF. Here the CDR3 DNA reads TGCGCCAGCACAATGGGCGCGGGCACAGATACGCAGTATTTT.

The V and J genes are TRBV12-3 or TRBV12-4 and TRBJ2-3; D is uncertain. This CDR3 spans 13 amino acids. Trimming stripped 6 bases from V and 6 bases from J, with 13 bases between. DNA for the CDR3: TGTGCCAGCAGAGATGTTAGGTCCGATACGCAGTATTTT. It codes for CASRDVRSDTQYF.